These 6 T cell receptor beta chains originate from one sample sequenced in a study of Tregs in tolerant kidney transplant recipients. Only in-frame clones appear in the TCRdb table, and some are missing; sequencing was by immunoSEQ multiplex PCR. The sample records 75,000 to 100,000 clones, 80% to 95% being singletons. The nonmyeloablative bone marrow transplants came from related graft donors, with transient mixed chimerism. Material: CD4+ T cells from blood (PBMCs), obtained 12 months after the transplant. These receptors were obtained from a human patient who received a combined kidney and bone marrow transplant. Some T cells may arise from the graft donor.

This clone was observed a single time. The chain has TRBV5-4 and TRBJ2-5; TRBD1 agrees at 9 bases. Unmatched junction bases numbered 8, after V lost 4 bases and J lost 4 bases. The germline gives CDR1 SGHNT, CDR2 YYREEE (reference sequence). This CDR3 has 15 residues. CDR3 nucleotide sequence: TGTGCCAGCAGCGATCAACAGGGGGCAAGAGAGACCCAGTACTTC. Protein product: CASSDQQGARETQYF.

CDR3 region: CASSLALAGSRLEQYF. The CDR3 DNA follows: TGTGCCAGCAGCTTAGCGTTAGCGGGGAGCCGCCTCGAGCAGTACTTC. The chain uses TRBV7-9 and TRBJ2-7, with 8 nucleotides matching TRBD2. V was clipped by 0 bases and J by 6 bases; unmatched bases: 10. Germline CDR1 SEHNR, CDR2 FQNEAQ (reference sequence). This CDR3 region has 16 residues.

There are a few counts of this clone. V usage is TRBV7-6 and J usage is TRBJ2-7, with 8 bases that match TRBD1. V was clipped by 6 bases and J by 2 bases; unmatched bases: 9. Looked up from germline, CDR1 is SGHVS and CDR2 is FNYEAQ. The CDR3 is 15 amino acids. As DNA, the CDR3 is TGTGCCAGCAGTCAAGTCGACAGGGGCCCCTACGAGCAGTACTTC. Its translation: CASSQVDRGPYEQYF.

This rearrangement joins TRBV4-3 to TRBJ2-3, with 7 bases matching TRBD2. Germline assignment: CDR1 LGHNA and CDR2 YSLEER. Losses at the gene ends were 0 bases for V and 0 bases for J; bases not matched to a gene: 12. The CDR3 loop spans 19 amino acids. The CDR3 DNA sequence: TGCGCCAGCAGCCAAGATGATGGTGTAGCGGGTTCTAGCACAGATACGCAGTATTTT. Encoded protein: CASSQDDGVAGSSTDTQYF.

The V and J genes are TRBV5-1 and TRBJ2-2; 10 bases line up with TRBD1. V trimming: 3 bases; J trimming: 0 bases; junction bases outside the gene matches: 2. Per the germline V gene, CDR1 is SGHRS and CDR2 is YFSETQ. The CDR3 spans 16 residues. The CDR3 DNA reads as TGCGCCAGCAGCTCCGGGACAGGGGCGAACACCGGGGAGCTGTTTTTT. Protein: CASSSGTGANTGELFF.

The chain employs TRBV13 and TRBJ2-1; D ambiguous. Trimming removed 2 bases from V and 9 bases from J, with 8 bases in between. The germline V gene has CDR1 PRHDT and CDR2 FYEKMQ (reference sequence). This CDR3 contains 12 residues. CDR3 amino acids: CASSLRLGEQFF. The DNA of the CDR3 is TGTGCCAGCAGCTTAAGGCTAGGTGAGCAGTTCTTC.